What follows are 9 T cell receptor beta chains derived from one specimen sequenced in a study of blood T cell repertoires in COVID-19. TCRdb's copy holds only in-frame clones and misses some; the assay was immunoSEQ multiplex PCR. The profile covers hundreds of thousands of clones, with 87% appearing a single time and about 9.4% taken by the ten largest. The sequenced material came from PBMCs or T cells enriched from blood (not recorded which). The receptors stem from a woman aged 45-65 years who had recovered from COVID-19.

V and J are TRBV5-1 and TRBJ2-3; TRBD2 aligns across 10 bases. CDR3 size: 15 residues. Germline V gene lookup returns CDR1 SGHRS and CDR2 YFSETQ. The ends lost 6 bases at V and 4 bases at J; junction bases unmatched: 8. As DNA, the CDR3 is TGCGCCAGCAACAGCGGGGGGGCTGTTCCAGATACGCAGTATTTT. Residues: CASNSGGAVPDTQYF.

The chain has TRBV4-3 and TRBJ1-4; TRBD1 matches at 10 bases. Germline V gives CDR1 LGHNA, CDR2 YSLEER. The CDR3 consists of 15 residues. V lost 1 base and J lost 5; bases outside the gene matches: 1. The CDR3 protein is CASSQGTGGNEKLFF. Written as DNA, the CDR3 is TGCGCCAGCAGCCAAGGGACAGGGGGAAATGAAAAACTGTTTTTT.

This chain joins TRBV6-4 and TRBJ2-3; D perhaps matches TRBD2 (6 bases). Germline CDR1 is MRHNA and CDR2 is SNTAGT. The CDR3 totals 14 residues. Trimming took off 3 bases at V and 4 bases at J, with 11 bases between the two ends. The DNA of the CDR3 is TGTGCCAGCAGTGAAGCGGAGGGCTCAGATACGCAGTATTTT. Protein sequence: CASSEAEGSDTQYF.

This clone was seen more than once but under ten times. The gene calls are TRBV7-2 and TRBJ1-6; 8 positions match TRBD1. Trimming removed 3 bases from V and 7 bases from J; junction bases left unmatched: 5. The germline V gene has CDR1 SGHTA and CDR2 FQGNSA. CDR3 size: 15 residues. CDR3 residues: CASSLTGTGNSPLHF. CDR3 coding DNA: TGTGCCAGCAGCTTGACCGGGACAGGCAATTCACCCCTCCACTTT.

The CDR3 reads CASSFGTEKNQPQHF. In DNA form, the CDR3 reads TGTGCCAGCAGCTTCGGGACAGAAAAAAATCAGCCCCAGCATTTT. This rearrangement joins TRBV5-6 to TRBJ1-5; 7 bases match TRBD1. V gave up 2 bases and J gave up 4 bases; unmatched junction bases: 6. The V gene's germline CDR1 is SGHDT and CDR2 YYEEEE. The CDR3 totals 15 residues.

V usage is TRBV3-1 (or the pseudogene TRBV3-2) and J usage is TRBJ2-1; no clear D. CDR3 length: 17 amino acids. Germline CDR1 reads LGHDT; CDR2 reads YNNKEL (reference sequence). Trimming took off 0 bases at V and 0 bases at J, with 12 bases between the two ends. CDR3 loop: CASSQEIGGSSYNEQFF. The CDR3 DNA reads TGTGCCAGCAGCCAAGAAATCGGCGGAAGCTCCTACAATGAGCAGTTCTTC.

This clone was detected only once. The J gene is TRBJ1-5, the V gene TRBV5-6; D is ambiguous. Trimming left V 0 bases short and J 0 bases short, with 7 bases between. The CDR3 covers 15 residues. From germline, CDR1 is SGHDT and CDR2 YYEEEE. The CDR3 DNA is TGTGCCAGCAGCTTGGCGGGTTATAGCAATCAGCCCCAGCATTTT. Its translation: CASSLAGYSNQPQHF.

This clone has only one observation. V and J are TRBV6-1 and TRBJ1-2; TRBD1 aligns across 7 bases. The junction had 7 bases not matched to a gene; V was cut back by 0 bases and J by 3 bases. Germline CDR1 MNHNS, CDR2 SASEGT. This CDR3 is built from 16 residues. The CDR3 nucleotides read TGTGCCAGCAGTGAAGCGCTCGGGGACAGCTACTATGGCTACACCTTC. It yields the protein CASSEALGDSYYGYTF.

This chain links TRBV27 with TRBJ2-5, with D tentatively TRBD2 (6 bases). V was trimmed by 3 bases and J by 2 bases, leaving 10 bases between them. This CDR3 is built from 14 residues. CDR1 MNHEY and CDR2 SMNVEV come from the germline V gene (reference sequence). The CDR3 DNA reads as TGTGCCAGCAGTTTGGCGGGACTTCAAGAGACCCAGTACTTC. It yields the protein CASSLAGLQETQYF.